This T cell receptor beta chain was obtained from a study of shared clonotypes between healthy human individuals. The count of this clone is one. The assay was immunoSEQ multiplex PCR, and TCRdb's table has in-frame clones only and misses some. The sample comprises roughly 1.5 million clones, 95% to 99% of which are singletons, and about 0.42% rests with the top ten. The CDR3 contains 15 residues. With 2 bases removed from V and 3 bases from J, the gap between germline ends came to 14 bases. Germline loops: CDR1 SGHRS, CDR2 YFSETQ. The receptor was isolated from a man aged 25-40 years in good health. Sequencing input: naive CD4+ T cells sorted from blood. Subset here: CD45RA+ positively selected. The chain joins TRBV5-1 to TRBJ1-1, with D unresolved. CDR3 nucleotide sequence: TGCGCCAGCAGCTTTAATCCGGGGTTCGACACTGAAGCTTTCTTT. Protein: CASSFNPGFDTEAFF.